Listed below are T cell receptor beta chains from one sample, sequenced in a study of OX40 agonist ivuxolimab in advanced cancers. Sequencing used immunoSEQ multiplex PCR; TCRdb keeps in-frame clones, though not all of them. The repertoire includes over 85,000 clones, around nine tenths of them detected once, and 0.25% to 0.3% sits in the top ten. Here the sequenced sample was CD4+ or CD8+ T cells sorted from blood, taken in a trial of the OX40 agonist ivuxolimab. The receptors were sampled from an adult with an advanced solid tumor such as melanoma, head and neck, liver or kidney cancer. The CDR3 runs from the conserved cysteine through the conserved F or W. Each record gives: J gene, V gene, clone size, D gene, CDR3 DNA, CDR3 protein. A D gene is named only where the DNA matches it firmly. A clone size is listed for some rows: how often the clone was seen (once, few, many), or a class if it is expanded.

j_call: TRBJ1-3; v_call: TRBV5-4; clone_size: .; d_call: .; cdr3_nt: TGTGCCAGCAGCTTGGAAAGGGGGAGGGGAAACACCATATATTTT; cdr3_aa: CASSLERGRGNTIYF
j_call: TRBJ2-2; v_call: TRBV11-3; clone_size: .; d_call: .; cdr3_nt: TGTGCCAGCAGCTTAACTGGGGCCGGGGAGCTGTTTTTT; cdr3_aa: CASSLTGAGELFF
j_call: TRBJ2-7; v_call: TRBV18; clone_size: once; d_call: .; cdr3_nt: TGTGCCAGCTCACCAGGTGTCCGATCCTACGAGCAGTACTTC; cdr3_aa: CASSPGVRSYEQYF
j_call: TRBJ1-2; v_call: TRBV6-1; clone_size: .; d_call: .; cdr3_nt: TGTGCCAGCAGTGCCAGGGCTGACTATGGCTACACCTTC; cdr3_aa: CASSARADYGYTF
j_call: TRBJ1-3; v_call: TRBV5-1; clone_size: .; d_call: .; cdr3_nt: TGCGCCAGCAGCTTGGGACTGGTAAGCTCTGGAAACACCATATATTTT; cdr3_aa: CASSLGLVSSGNTIYF
j_call: TRBJ1-4; v_call: TRBV19; clone_size: .; d_call: .; cdr3_nt: TGTGCCAGTAGTATGATCGACAGGCCCAGCGAAAAACTGTTTTTT; cdr3_aa: CASSMIDRPSEKLFF
j_call: TRBJ2-2; v_call: TRBV19; clone_size: few; d_call: TRBD1; cdr3_nt: TGTGCCAGTAGACCGGGACAGGGGGCTCGGGAGCTGTTTTTT; cdr3_aa: CASRPGQGARELFF
j_call: TRBJ1-1; v_call: TRBV20-1; clone_size: .; d_call: .; cdr3_nt: TGCAGTGCTTCCCCGGGGACCGGCGGTTTCTTT; cdr3_aa: CSASPGTGGFF
j_call: TRBJ2-5; v_call: TRBV5-4; clone_size: .; d_call: .; cdr3_nt: TGTGCCAGCAGCTTGACGGTCACGATTGGAACCCAGTACTTC; cdr3_aa: CASSLTVTIGTQYF
j_call: TRBJ1-1; v_call: TRBV6-5; clone_size: .; d_call: .; cdr3_nt: TGTGCCAGCAGCCCGACAGCCAACACTGAAGCTTTCTTT; cdr3_aa: CASSPTANTEAFF
j_call: TRBJ2-1; v_call: TRBV28; clone_size: .; d_call: .; cdr3_nt: TGTGCCAGCCTTCCGGGCCTACAGGCCGAGTGGCTCAGCAATGAGCAGTTCTTC; cdr3_aa: CASLPGLQAEWLSNEQFF
j_call: TRBJ2-7; v_call: TRBV5-1; clone_size: .; d_call: TRBD2; cdr3_nt: TGCGCCAGCAGCTTGTGGGCGCGGGAGGGCTACGAGCAGTACTTC; cdr3_aa: CASSLWAREGYEQYF
j_call: TRBJ1-5; v_call: TRBV19; clone_size: .; d_call: .; cdr3_nt: TGTGCCAGTAGTAAATATTCGGGGGTCAATCAGCCCCAGCATTTT; cdr3_aa: CASSKYSGVNQPQHF
j_call: TRBJ1-2; v_call: TRBV28; clone_size: .; d_call: .; cdr3_nt: TGTGCCAGCAGTCTAAAGCCCGTCCAACATTCCCGCGGCTACACCTTC; cdr3_aa: CASSLKPVQHSRGYTF
j_call: TRBJ1-1; v_call: TRBV6-5; clone_size: .; d_call: .; cdr3_nt: TGTGCCAGCAGTGAGGGCGGTCTGGACACTGAAGCTTTCTTT; cdr3_aa: CASSEGGLDTEAFF
j_call: TRBJ1-1; v_call: TRBV11-1; clone_size: .; d_call: .; cdr3_nt: TGTGCCAGCAGCCTCGGAACGAACACTGAAGCTTTCTTT; cdr3_aa: CASSLGTNTEAFF
j_call: TRBJ1-1; v_call: TRBV9; clone_size: .; d_call: .; cdr3_nt: TGTGCCAGCAGCGTAGTTAACGGTGAAGCTTTCTTT; cdr3_aa: CASSVVNGEAFF
j_call: TRBJ2-7; v_call: TRBV6-5; clone_size: .; d_call: .; cdr3_nt: TGTGCCAGCAGGGACAGTCCCTACGAGCAGTACTTC; cdr3_aa: CASRDSPYEQYF
j_call: TRBJ2-1; v_call: TRBV6-6; clone_size: .; d_call: .; cdr3_nt: TGTGCCATCTCAGACCCTGGGACCAACAATGAGCAGTTCTTC; cdr3_aa: CAISDPGTNNEQFF
j_call: TRBJ1-5; v_call: TRBV4-2; clone_size: .; d_call: TRBD1; cdr3_nt: TGTGCCAGCAGCCAAACGACGAACAGGGGTCGCAATCAGCCCCAGCATTTT; cdr3_aa: CASSQTTNRGRNQPQHF